The 21 T cell receptor beta chains reported below all come from one sample, sequenced in a study of blood T cell repertoires in COVID-19 (dated by TCRdb to 2020 to 2022). The library was made by the immunoSEQ multiplex PCR assay. Entries here come from immuneACCESS through TCRdb and include only in-frame sequences with V and J called. Some clones fail to appear in such tables; in the studies checked, an unresolved V gene covers under half of the shortfall, and the cause of the remainder is unknown. In this sample the table shows about 400,000 clones, 86% of which occur a single time. Roughly 1.4% of the sample rests with the top ten. Sequencing input: peripheral blood. Source of these receptors: a woman in her 30s with active or convalescent COVID-19.

This chain uses TRBV7-2 with TRBJ1-1; D unclear. The CDR3 sequence is 14 residues long. Trimming pared 2 bases from V and 0 bases from J, leaving 7 bases between. The germline gives CDR1 SGHTA, CDR2 FQGNSA. The CDR3 here is CASSLMSLNTEAFF. As DNA, the CDR3 is TGTGCCAGCAGCTTAATGTCATTGAACACTGAAGCTTTCTTT.

Details on this clone: Compared with germline, one end of the junction differs, possibly owing to a read error. The chain has TRBV11-2 and TRBJ2-3, with 15 positions matching TRBD2. CDR3 length: 18 residues. CDR1 and CDR2 (germline): SGHAT, FQNNGV. For the CDR3, the DNA is TGTGCCAGCACCTTACCGGGACTAGCGGGAGGCCGCACAGATACGCAGTATTTT. Its protein is CASTLPGLAGGRTDTQYF.

The genes are TRBV18 and TRBJ1-1, with 7 bases matching TRBD1. Germline CDR1 KGHSH, CDR2 LQKENI. V was pared by 8 bases and J by 4 bases, with 7 bases of the junction left unmatched. CDR3 size: 13 residues. CDR3 sequence: CASQFDRATEAFF. CDR3 DNA sequence: TGTGCCAGCCAGTTTGACAGGGCCACTGAAGCTTTCTTT.

This clone was seen a few times. CDR3 in amino acids: CATNRAGNTIYF. The CDR3 DNA sequence: TGTGCCACCAACAGGGCTGGAAACACCATATATTTT. The chain joins TRBV10-3 to TRBJ1-3; TRBD1 is a possible D gene (6 bases). Trimming took off 10 bases at V and 2 bases at J, with 9 bases between the two ends. Germline assignment: CDR1 ENHRY and CDR2 SYGVKD. The length of the CDR3 is 12 residues.

The genes are TRBV5-6 and TRBJ2-7, with D perhaps TRBD2 (5 bases). Trimming removed 4 bases at V and 3 bases at J, with 20 bases between. Germline assignment: CDR1 SGHDT and CDR2 YYEEEE. The CDR3 runs 16 residues. The CDR3 is CASSGRWVLVGYEQYF. The CDR3 DNA reads TGTGCCAGCAGCGGGCGGTGGGTACTAGTTGGCTACGAGCAGTACTTC.

The CDR3 reads CASGQGAGYEQYF. The CDR3 region has the DNA TGTGCCAGCGGACAGGGGGCTGGCTACGAGCAGTACTTC. J is TRBJ2-7 and V is TRBV6-5, with TRBD1 matching 11 bases. This CDR3 contains 13 residues. Trimming cost V 8 bases and J 3 bases; bases outside gene matches: 3. Germline V CDR1 and CDR2: MNHEY, SVGAGI.

J is TRBJ1-2 and V is TRBV2, with 8 bases lining up with TRBD1. This CDR3 is built from 17 residues. The V gene end was trimmed by 4 bases and the J gene end by 1 base; junction bases not matched to a gene: 11. Germline V CDR1 and CDR2: SNHLY, FYNNEI. Here the CDR3 reads CASSVSRETGDNYGYTF. The CDR3 DNA reads TGTGCCAGCAGTGTCTCCCGAGAGACAGGGGATAACTATGGCTACACCTTC.

The V call is TRBV3-1 (or the pseudogene TRBV3-2), the J call TRBJ2-4, with 11 bases that match TRBD2. This CDR3 has 16 residues. V lost 1 base, J lost 8 bases, and 7 bases stayed unmatched. In germline, CDR1 is LGHDT, CDR2 YNNKEL (reference sequence). The CDR3: CASSQAIAGGQDIQYF. CDR3 in DNA: TGTGCCAGCAGCCAAGCAATAGCGGGGGGGCAGGACATTCAGTACTTC.

In DNA, the CDR3 is TGTGCCAGCTCAAGACAGTCAAGCTCCTATAATTCACCCCTCCACTTT. It specifies CASSRQSSSYNSPLHF. The chain has TRBV18 and TRBJ1-6, with a tentative D call TRBD1 (5 bases). This CDR3 region has 16 residues. V lost 5 bases and J 0 bases, leaving 11 bases between the germline ends. Germline values: CDR1 KGHSH, CDR2 LQKENI.

The gene calls are TRBV9 and TRBJ2-3, with 10 bases identical to TRBD2. Per germline, CDR1 SGDLS and CDR2 YYNGEE. CDR3 size: 17 residues. J was trimmed by 1 base and V by 3 bases; bases with no gene match: 8. The CDR3 protein is CASSASAGTSGTDTQYF. The CDR3 DNA sequence: TGTGCCAGCAGCGCGAGCGCCGGGACTAGCGGCACAGATACGCAGTATTTT.

This clone occurred a few times. V is TRBV5-1 and J is TRBJ1-1; 8 bases line up with TRBD1. CDR1 and CDR2 from the germline V gene are SGHRS and YFSETQ. The ends lost 6 bases at V and 7 bases at J; junction bases unmatched: 14. There are 15 residues in the CDR3. This CDR3 is CASIADSGTGGEAFF. In DNA, the CDR3 is TGCGCCAGCATCGCCGATAGTGGTACAGGGGGTGAAGCTTTCTTT.

V is TRBV27 and J is TRBJ1-1; D is unresolved. The V end lost 4 bases, the J end lost 5 bases, and 8 bases lay between the germline ends. Germline V gene data show CDR1 as MNHEY and CDR2 as SMNVEV (reference sequence). CDR3 length: 12 residues. CDR3 in amino acids: CASSSPGTEAFF. In DNA form, the CDR3 reads TGTGCCAGCAGTTCCCCAGGTACTGAAGCTTTCTTT.

V gene TRBV28 combines with J gene TRBJ1-2; 7 bases are shared with TRBD1. Losses at the gene ends were 5 bases for V and 12 bases for J; bases not matched to a gene: 15. The CDR3 has 14 amino acids. Germline V gene lookup returns CDR1 MDHEN and CDR2 SYDVKM. CDR3 in amino acids: CASSVTGTALENTF. CDR3 nucleotides: TGTGCCAGCAGTGTAACCGGGACAGCCCTCGAGAACACCTTC.

The chain carries TRBV6-5 and TRBJ2-7, with TRBD1 as a possible D gene (6 bases). The CDR3 sequence is 12 residues long. Germline V gene lookup returns CDR1 MNHEY and CDR2 SVGAGI. Deletions cut 5 bases from V and 4 bases from J, with 9 bases between. In DNA, the CDR3 is TGTGCCAGCAGTCGGGACAATTACGAGCAGTACTTC. Protein sequence: CASSRDNYEQYF.

This clone was found a few times. The gene calls are TRBV6-6 and TRBJ2-1; 14 bases are a match to TRBD2. This CDR3 is built from 17 residues. The junction had 9 bases not matched to a gene; V was cut back by 5 bases and J by 6 bases. The germline V gene encodes CDR1 MNHNY and CDR2 SVGAGI (reference sequence). CDR3 in amino acids: CASSPPGTSGRLNEQFF. CDR3 DNA sequence: TGTGCCAGCAGTCCTCCGGGGACTAGCGGGAGACTCAATGAGCAGTTCTTC.

The CDR3 nucleotides read TGTGCCTGGCGCCCTTTTAAAGAGCCGGGAGTTCGCGACAATGAGCAGTTCTTC. Translating it yields CAWRPFKEPGVRDNEQFF. The chain combines TRBV30 with TRBJ2-1; D is perhaps TRBD2 (6 bases). Germline V gives CDR1 GTSNPN, CDR2 SVGIG (reference sequence). There are 18 residues in the CDR3. Deletions cut 5 bases from V and 5 bases from J, with 28 bases between.

V usage is TRBV6-5 and J usage is TRBJ2-3; 7 bases fit TRBD1. V was clipped by 6 bases and J by 1 base; unmatched bases: 7. The CDR3 contains 15 residues. Germline CDR1 and CDR2: MNHEY and SVGAGI. In DNA form, the CDR3 reads TGTGCCAGCAGCGCCGCCGGGACAGGCACAGATACGCAGTATTTT. Its protein is CASSAAGTGTDTQYF.

The chain combines TRBV29-1 with TRBJ2-7; 11 nucleotides match TRBD2. This CDR3 is built from 13 residues. The V gene's germline CDR1 is SQVTM and CDR2 ANQGSEA. V was clipped by 7 bases and J by 4 bases; unmatched bases: 6. The CDR3 nucleotides read TGCAGCGCCCGGACTAGCGGGTCGTACGAGCAGTACTTC. Amino acid sequence: CSARTSGSYEQYF.

The V and J genes are TRBV3-1 (or the pseudogene TRBV3-2) and TRBJ1-2, with TRBD1 identical over 7 bases. V lost 0 bases and J lost 8; bases outside the gene matches: 9. The CDR3 is made up of 15 amino acids. Germline CDR1 reads LGHDT; CDR2 reads YNNKEL (reference sequence). The CDR3 here is CASSQDLSRGKGYTF. The CDR3 DNA reads TGTGCCAGCAGCCAAGATTTGTCCAGGGGGAAAGGCTACACCTTC.

The chain couples TRBV2 to TRBJ2-7, with D possibly matching TRBD1 (7 bases). This CDR3 has 16 residues. V was pared by 8 bases and J by 2 bases, with 22 bases between. CDR1 is SNHLY, CDR2 FYNNEI, per germline. CDR3: CASSHQADREAYEQYF. Here the CDR3 DNA reads TGTGCCAGCTCACACCAAGCAGACAGGGAGGCCTACGAGCAGTACTTC.

V is TRBV2 and J is TRBJ2-7, with TRBD1 as a possible D gene (5 bases). CDR1 is SNHLY and CDR2 is FYNNEI in the germline V gene. V was trimmed by 2 bases and J by 1 base, leaving 6 bases between them. The length of the CDR3 is 13 residues. CDR3 in DNA: TGTGCCAGCAGTGAAAGACAGTCCTACGAGCAGTACTTC. Residues: CASSERQSYEQYF.